This T cell receptor (beta chain) derives from a study of PD-1 blockade in classical Hodgkin lymphoma. Study overall: Every 2 weeks, patients had 3 mg/kg nivolumab intravenously.

After autologous stem cell transplantation all patients relapsed, and prior brentuximab vedotin exposure differed between cohorts. Assay used: immunoSEQ multiplex PCR; TCRdb lists only in-frame clones, some missing. The repertoire holds approximately 100,000 clones, with around nine tenths as singletons. Findings of the study overall: Researchers reported that CD4+ TCR diversity, though not CD8+, rose significantly by C4D1. Reports described newly diagnosed patients as having lower baseline TCR diversity than healthy donors. Nivolumab initiation under 1 year post-ASCT meant exclusion.

The germline V and J ends were trimmed by 5 bases and 8 bases, with 12 bases remaining between them. This CDR3 is 12 amino acids long. Per germline, CDR1 LGHNT and CDR2 FRNRAP. With regard to this clone: What it binds is unknown.

The TCR sequence derives from a human donor with classical Hodgkin lymphoma. This rearrangement joins TRBV12-5 to TRBJ1-1; the D is unclear. The sample in question was peripheral blood mononuclear cells (PBMCs), obtained before the second cycle of nivolumab. CDR3 residues: CASGPRVAEAFF. The CDR3 region has the DNA TGTGCTAGTGGTCCAAGAGTCGCCGAAGCTTTCTTT.